This passage covers 5 T cell receptor beta chains from one sample sequenced in a study of graft-versus-host responses after intestinal transplantation (dated by TCRdb to the early 2020s). The library was generated by the immunoSEQ multiplex PCR assay. The table was pulled from immuneACCESS by TCRdb, which kept in-frame rearrangements only. Such tables lose some clones; where checked, under half of the loss comes from unresolved V genes, and the rest has no known cause. The sample profile shows approximately 58,000 clones; about 90% of them were found once. 2.5% to 3% of the sample is taken by the ten largest. The specimen was PBMCs, collected around 120 days after intestinal transplantation. These TCRs come from a human patient who received an intestinal transplant, so some T cells may come from the graft donor.

The gene calls are TRBV6-5 and TRBJ1-1, with a weak D call TRBD1 (5 bases). Germline V gene lookup returns CDR1 MNHEY and CDR2 SVGAGI. This CDR3 spans 15 amino acids. With 0 bases removed from V and 0 bases from J, the gap between germline ends came to 8 bases. This CDR3 reads CASSYSWTMNTEAFF. The CDR3 bases are TGTGCCAGCAGTTACTCATGGACAATGAACACTGAAGCTTTCTTT.

The V gene is TRBV27, the J gene TRBJ1-2; 9 positions agree with TRBD1. The CDR3 consists of 13 residues. CDR1 and CDR2 from the germline V gene are MNHEY and SMNVEV (reference sequence). V gave up 5 bases and J gave up 7 bases; unmatched junction bases: 5. CDR3 loop: CASSPGQGSGYTF. CDR3 coding DNA: TGTGCCAGCAGTCCGGGACAGGGATCTGGCTACACCTTC.

The chain uses TRBV2 and TRBJ1-5; no firm D call. The V gene's germline CDR1 is SNHLY and CDR2 FYNNEI. The CDR3 spans 13 residues. V lost 5 bases and J lost 4, with 9 bases in between. The CDR3 DNA is TGTGCCAGCAGTCCTCAGCGGAATCAGCCCCAGCATTTT. Protein sequence: CASSPQRNQPQHF. The variable domain in full, completed from reference TRBV2 and TRBJ1-5, reads EPEVTQTPSHQVTQMGQEVILRCVPISNHLYFYWYRQILGQKVEFLVSFYNNEISEKSEIFDDQFSVERPDGSNFTLKIRSTKLEDSAMYFCASSPQRNQPQHFGDGTRLSIL.

V usage is TRBV18 and J usage is TRBJ2-2, with a weak D call TRBD2 (6 bases). CDR3 length: 14 amino acids. V dropped 3 bases and J dropped 2 bases, with 7 bases sitting between them. Germline loops: CDR1 KGHSH, CDR2 LQKENI. In DNA form, the CDR3 reads TGTGCCAGCTCACCGGGACTCAACACCGGGGAGCTGTTTTTT. Residues: CASSPGLNTGELFF.

V is TRBV5-1 and J is TRBJ2-3; TRBD2 might be the D (5 bases). The V gene lost 5 bases and the J gene lost 0 bases, with 13 bases spanning the gap. The CDR3 consists of 15 residues. Germline assignment: CDR1 SGHRS and CDR2 YFSETQ. The CDR3 bases are TGCGCCAGCAGACCCGACGGACTTAGCACAGATACGCAGTATTTT. Residues: CASRPDGLSTDTQYF.